These 13 T cell receptor beta chains were all obtained from the same sample, sequenced in a study of T cells in Graves' hyperthyroidism and ophthalmopathy (dated by TCRdb to the late 2010s). Library construction relied on multiplex PCR. The instrument given in TCRdb is Illumina HiSeq 2000. The TCR beta CDR3 regions were amplified from the RNA transcripts. For the first round of RT-PCR on the TCR CDR3, the HTBI primer set was used together with the Qiagen OneStep RT-PCR kit. TCRdb reprocessing: public reads trimmed at Q25 with fastp, clones called with MiXCR, in-frame beta chains kept. Rows with one shared CDR3 protein collapse into an entry with the most common genes and DNA. For this sample the table gives fewer than 650,000 distinct CDR3 sequences, of which 46% were detected only once. Roughly 45% of the sample is taken by the ten largest. Sequencing was carried out using peripheral blood or thyroid tissue (not recorded which). Receptor source: an adult woman with Graves' disease, either hyperthyroidism or ophthalmopathy (not recorded which).

Many counts were recorded for this clonotype. The rearrangement joins TRBV5-8 to TRBJ1-2; D is perhaps TRBD1 (5 bases). V dropped 1 base and J dropped 8 bases, with 15 bases sitting between them. There are 14 residues in the CDR3. Germline V gene sequence: CDR1 SGHTS, CDR2 YDEGEE. The CDR3 protein is CASSLFIGAGGYTF. The CDR3 bases are TGTGCCAGCAGCTTGTTTATAGGGGCTGGCGGCTACACCTTC.

Only a few counts were recorded for this clonotype. This chain connects TRBV2 to TRBJ2-5; 8 bases are shared with TRBD1. In germline, CDR1 is SNHLY, CDR2 FYNNEI. The CDR3 totals 13 residues. J gave up 4 bases and V 6 bases, and 4 bases lay outside the gene matches. CDR3 nucleotide sequence: TGTGCCAGCAGGCGACAGGGGACAGAGACCCAGTACTTC. This encodes CASRRQGTETQYF.

This clonotype has a count of ten or more. This chain uses TRBV15 with TRBJ1-3; D gene unclear. V dropped 8 bases and J dropped 0 bases, with 8 bases sitting between them. This CDR3 is built from 13 residues. Germline CDR1 LNHNV, CDR2 YYDKDF (reference sequence). CDR3 DNA: TGTGCCACCCGAGAGGCCTCTGGAAACACCATATATTTT. Residues: CATREASGNTIYF.

This clonotype was counted at least ten times. The chain carries TRBV7-9 and TRBJ2-7; D gene unclear. This CDR3 has 14 residues. Between the trimmed V and J ends, which lost 5 bases and 3 bases, there was a span of 14 bases. The germline V gene has CDR1 SEHNR and CDR2 FQNEAQ (reference sequence). This CDR3 is CASSPEVMIYEQYF. CDR3 in DNA: TGTGCCAGCAGCCCAGAGGTGATGATCTACGAGCAGTACTTC.

V usage is TRBV7-3 and J usage is TRBJ2-2, with D perhaps TRBD1 (6 bases). The V end was cut by 5 bases, the J end by 8 bases, with 12 bases between. The germline V gene has CDR1 SGHTA and CDR2 FQGTGA. The CDR3 runs 13 residues. The DNA of the CDR3 is TGTGCCAGCAGCGCCCCAGGGGCTGGGGAGCTGTTTTTT. Amino acid sequence: CASSAPGAGELFF.

The chain couples TRBV9 to TRBJ2-6; no firm D call. This CDR3 is 14 amino acids long. Trimming stripped 2 bases from V and 5 bases from J, with 8 bases between. The germline V gene encodes CDR1 SGDLS and CDR2 YYNGEE. CDR3 bases: TGTGCCAGCAGCGTTAGTGGGAGGGCCAACGTCCTGACTTTC. Its translation is CASSVSGRANVLTF.

This clonotype has only a few counts. The chain carries TRBV9 and TRBJ2-5; D gene unclear. The CDR3 totals 15 residues. Trimming cost V 2 bases and J 1 base, with 12 bases left between them. The V gene's germline CDR1 is SGDLS and CDR2 YYNGEE. CDR3 in amino acids: CASSVDGQIQETQYF. The CDR3 DNA is TGTGCCAGCAGCGTTGATGGGCAGATCCAAGAGACCCAGTACTTC.

The chain employs TRBV7-2 and TRBJ2-3; 8 bases match TRBD1. Germline lookup yields CDR1 SGHTA and CDR2 FQGNSA. The length of the CDR3 is 15 residues. V shed 1 base, J shed 11 bases, and the junction held 11 bases outside the gene matches. Written as DNA, the CDR3 is TGTGCCAGCAGCTTAGGCGCAGGGGGCATCGATGAGCAGTATTTT. Translating it yields CASSLGAGGIDEQYF.

The rearrangement uses TRBV2 and TRBJ1-5; maybe TRBD1 (5 bases). V dropped 5 bases and J dropped 4 bases, with 24 bases sitting between them. Germline V gives CDR1 SNHLY, CDR2 FYNNEI. The CDR3 extends over 18 amino acids. The CDR3 loop reads CASSLSGRGLVGNQPQHF. In nucleotides, the CDR3 is TGTGCCAGCAGTTTATCGGGAAGGGGTCTGGTCGGGAATCAGCCCCAGCATTTT.

Many counts were recorded for this clonotype. The chain has TRBV28 and TRBJ1-5; D is unresolved. The CDR3 length is 13 residues. Between the trimmed V and J ends, which lost 7 bases and 5 bases, there was a span of 12 bases. Germline V gene sequence: CDR1 MDHEN, CDR2 SYDVKM. Here the CDR3 reads CASTARSYQPQHF. The DNA of the CDR3 is TGTGCCAGCACCGCCAGGTCATATCAGCCCCAGCATTTT.

The chain combines TRBV20-1 with TRBJ1-5; D possibly corresponds to TRBD1 (5 bases). V dropped 6 bases and J dropped 0 bases, with 12 bases sitting between them. The CDR3 spans 14 residues. Germline V CDR1 and CDR2: DFQATT, SNEGSKA (reference sequence). The CDR3 here is CSATDIHSNQPQHF. In DNA, the CDR3 is TGCAGTGCAACGGACATTCATAGCAATCAGCCCCAGCATTTT.

Comment on this clonotype: Compared with germline, one end of the junction differs, possibly owing to a read error. The chain links TRBV9 to TRBJ1-1, with 9 bases identical to TRBD1. Germline CDR1 is SGDLS and CDR2 is YYNGEE. The CDR3 length is 14 residues. The CDR3 reads CASRGQGLNTEAFF. CDR3 nucleotides: TGCGCCAGCAGGGGACAGGGCCTGAACACTGAAGCTTTCTTT.

This chain connects TRBV7-3 to TRBJ1-1; unclear D gene. CDR3 length: 12 amino acids. The germline V and J ends were trimmed by 3 bases and 10 bases, with 12 bases remaining between them. Germline CDR1 is SGHTA and CDR2 is FQGTGA. DNA for the CDR3: TGTGCCAGCAGCTTCACCCTGGCCGGAGCTTTCTTT. This encodes CASSFTLAGAFF.